The present T cell receptor (beta chain) was sequenced within a study of control samples from healthy donors and cancer patients. The V gene lost 3 bases and the J gene lost 0 bases, with 14 bases spanning the gap. The germline V gene encodes CDR1 LGHDT and CDR2 YNNKEL (reference sequence). There are 16 residues in the CDR3. Libraries were prepared by immunoSEQ multiplex PCR; TCRdb keeps only in-frame clonotypes and omits some of them. The sample lists about 24,000 clones, around 83% occurring once. The sequencing sample was made of PBMCs. The chain uses TRBV3-1 (or the pseudogene TRBV3-2) and TRBJ1-1; tentative D call: TRBD1 (6 bases). The sequence came from a man aged 55 to 70 with head and neck cancer. The CDR3 DNA is TGTGCCAGCAGCCAGGGGGCGAGAAGCATGAACACTGAAGCTTTCTTT. Translating gives CASSQGARSMNTEAFF.